Each of the 23 T cell receptor beta chains below was sequenced from the same sample in a study. TCRdb called the RT-PCR reads again in MiXCR, with one record for every CDR3 protein. The table lists hundreds of thousands of distinct CDR3 sequences, about 14% of them singletons, with 3.6% in the top ten. The sample was memory CD4+ T cells from blood. These receptors were taken from a female donor in good health, serving as a healthy control.

The chain couples TRBV7-9 to TRBJ1-5; 8 nucleotides line up with TRBD1. CDR1 and CDR2 from the germline V gene are SEHNR and FQNEAQ (reference sequence). The CDR3 has 17 residues. Unmatched junction bases numbered 8, after V lost 4 bases and J lost 0 bases. CDR3 protein: CASSSAGQGHSNQPQHF. DNA for the CDR3: TGTGCCAGCAGCTCCGCAGGACAGGGTCATAGCAATCAGCCCCAGCATTTT.

This clonotype was counted ten times or more. The chain employs TRBV27 and TRBJ2-7, with 9 nucleotides matching TRBD2. This CDR3 has 19 residues. Looked up from germline, CDR1 is MNHEY and CDR2 is SMNVEV (reference sequence). V gave up 1 base and J gave up 0 bases; unmatched junction bases: 13. CDR3 region: CASSLWAAHSGGRSYEQYF. The CDR3 nucleotides are TGTGCCAGCAGTTTATGGGCCGCCCATAGCGGGGGCCGCTCCTACGAGCAGTACTTC.

This clonotype has ten or more counts. This sequence joins TRBV29-1 and TRBJ1-1; 8 bases are shared with TRBD1. CDR3 length: 13 residues. Germline V gives CDR1 SQVTM, CDR2 ANQGSEA. CDR3 residues: CGRSQGAKTEAFF. As DNA, the CDR3 is TGCGGACGGTCCCAGGGGGCGAAGACTGAAGCTTTCTTT.

This clonotype turned up a few times. The rearrangement uses TRBV7-3 and TRBJ2-3, with D possibly called TRBD1 or TRBD2 (5 bases each). The CDR3 sequence is 13 residues long. The ends were cut back, 4 bases at V and 10 bases at J, with 15 bases in the middle. Germline CDR1 reads SGHTA; CDR2 reads FQGTGA. CDR3 DNA: TGTGCCAGCAGCTCCTCCGGGGCAGGAGCGCAGTATTTT. Its protein is CASSSSGAGAQYF.

The chain recombines TRBV27 with TRBJ1-1; 7 positions match TRBD1. J lost 5 bases, V lost 1 base, and 10 bases had no gene match. CDR1 and CDR2 from the germline V gene are MNHEY and SMNVEV (reference sequence). The CDR3 is 16 residues long. The CDR3 spells CASSLFRQGVVTEAFF. The CDR3 bases are TGTGCCAGCAGTTTATTTAGGCAGGGGGTAGTGACTGAAGCTTTCTTT.

This chain uses TRBV6-5 with TRBJ1-2, with a tentative D call TRBD1 (5 bases). The V end was cut by 6 bases, the J end by 5 bases, with 16 bases between. The length of the CDR3 is 14 residues. Germline values: CDR1 MNHEY, CDR2 SVGAGI. DNA for the CDR3: TGTGCCAGCAGCCCCAGGGAAACCGGGTATGGCTACACCTTC. Its protein product is CASSPRETGYGYTF.

The rearrangement links TRBV3-1 to TRBJ1-5; D gene ambiguous. Germline V gene sequence: CDR1 LGHDT, CDR2 YNNKEL (reference sequence). V lost 0 bases and J lost 5, with 14 bases in between. This CDR3 is 16 amino acids long. CDR3 DNA: TGTGCCAGCAGCCAAGAACACTCCCGACCGGATCAGCCCCAGCATTTT. Translated: CASSQEHSRPDQPQHF.

This chain connects TRBV7-9 to TRBJ2-1, with 11 bases fitting TRBD2. This CDR3 region has 16 residues. The ends lost 5 bases at V and 8 bases at J; junction bases unmatched: 11. Germline loops: CDR1 SEHNR, CDR2 FQNEAQ (reference sequence). CDR3 loop: CASSPGVAGGWDEQFF. The CDR3 DNA follows: TGTGCCAGCAGCCCCGGTGTAGCGGGAGGGTGGGATGAGCAGTTCTTC. Filled out from reference TRBV7-9 and TRBJ2-1, the complete variable domain reads DTGVSQNPRHKITKRGQNVTFRCDPISEHNRLYWYRQTLGQGPEFLTYFQNEAQLEKSRLLSDRFSAERPKGSFSTLEIQRTEQGDSAMYLCASSPGVAGGWDEQFFGPGTRLTVL.

The chain links TRBV7-8 to TRBJ2-1; D remains unclear. The CDR3 spans 17 residues. With 4 bases removed from V and 0 bases from J, the gap between germline ends came to 16 bases. CDR1 SGHVS and CDR2 FQNEAQ come from the germline V gene. CDR3 residues: CASSSRDAFGSYNEQFF. CDR3 DNA: TGTGCCAGCAGCTCCCGAGACGCATTCGGCTCCTACAATGAGCAGTTCTTC.

This clonotype was seen a handful of times. V is TRBV2 and J is TRBJ1-4; 9 bases are a match to TRBD1. The ends lost 2 bases at V and 0 bases at J; junction bases unmatched: 7. CDR3 length: 18 residues. Germline V gene lookup returns CDR1 SNHLY and CDR2 FYNNEI. The CDR3 DNA sequence: TGTGCCAGCAGTGAAAGGGGGACAGGGAGGACAACTAATGAAAAACTGTTTTTT. It is translated as CASSERGTGRTTNEKLFF.

V is TRBV12-3 or TRBV12-4 and J is TRBJ2-2, with TRBD2 as a possible D gene (5 bases). V was cut by 5 bases and J by 0 bases, with 10 bases left in between. This CDR3 contains 15 residues. The DNA of the CDR3 is TGTGCCAGCAGTACGGGATTCGCGAACACCGGGGAGCTGTTTTTT. Protein sequence: CASSTGFANTGELFF.

At least ten counts were recorded for this clonotype. The rearrangement links TRBV6-6 to TRBJ2-7; no firm D call. Germline V gene lookup returns CDR1 MNHNY and CDR2 SVGAGI (reference sequence). The CDR3 has 15 amino acids. The V and J ends lost 2 bases and 4 bases respectively, with 15 bases between them. This CDR3 is CASSYPRGSSYEQYF. CDR3 nucleotide sequence: TGTGCCAGCAGTTACCCACGAGGAAGTAGTTACGAGCAGTACTTC.

The chain links TRBV6-1 to TRBJ1-3; D might be TRBD1 (5 bases). The germline gives CDR1 MNHNS, CDR2 SASEGT. V shed 6 bases and J shed 3 bases, with 9 bases lying between them. The CDR3 sequence is 13 residues long. This CDR3 is CASREGNGNTIYF. For the CDR3, the DNA is TGTGCCAGCAGGGAGGGGAATGGAAACACCATATATTTT.

This clonotype was observed many times. This chain uses TRBV7-6 with TRBJ2-7; 11 nucleotides match TRBD2. Unmatched junction bases numbered 6, after V lost 2 bases and J lost 0 bases. Per the germline V gene, CDR1 is SGHVS and CDR2 is FNYEAQ. CDR3 length equals 17 residues. The CDR3 coding sequence is TGTGCCAGCAGCTTACTAGCGGGAGGTCAATCCTCCTACGAGCAGTACTTC. The encoded protein is CASSLLAGGQSSYEQYF.

This clonotype was found many times. The chain employs TRBV12-3 or TRBV12-4 and TRBJ2-4; D might be TRBD1 (7 bases). Deletions cut 7 bases from V and 7 bases from J, with 17 bases between. This CDR3 comprises 14 residues. CDR3 amino acids: CASTAGQYTNIQYF. CDR3 DNA: TGTGCCAGCACCGCGGGACAGTATACCAACATTCAGTACTTC.

This sequence joins TRBV5-1 and TRBJ2-6, with D unclear. The CDR3 runs 17 residues. Per germline, CDR1 SGHRS and CDR2 YFSETQ. Trimming removed 4 bases from V and 0 bases from J, with 14 bases in between. The CDR3 region is CASSPLITPSGANVLTF. The CDR3 region has the DNA TGCGCCAGCAGCCCGCTGATAACCCCCTCTGGGGCCAACGTCCTGACTTTC.

Ten or more counts support this clonotype. The chain joins TRBV29-1 to TRBJ2-3; 7 bases are a match to TRBD1. This CDR3 has 14 residues. V was clipped by 7 bases and J by 1 base; unmatched bases: 8. Looked up from germline, CDR1 is SQVTM and CDR2 is ANQGSEA. Written as DNA, the CDR3 is TGCAGCGCCCTAAGGGACAGCGGCACAGATACGCAGTATTTT. It translates to CSALRDSGTDTQYF.

This clonotype turned up a few times. The chain has TRBV6-6 and TRBJ1-6, with unresolved D. The V end lost 3 bases, the J end lost 5 bases, and 8 bases lay between the germline ends. The germline CDR1 and CDR2 sequences are MNHNY and SVGAGI (reference sequence). This CDR3 region has 14 residues. In DNA form, the CDR3 reads TGTGCCAGCAGTTATGAGGAAGATAATTCACCCCTCCACTTT. Protein sequence: CASSYEEDNSPLHF.

The table lists this clonotype with a few counts. V usage is TRBV20-1 and J usage is TRBJ2-7; tentative D call: TRBD2 (6 bases). The CDR3 has 19 residues. Germline CDR1 is DFQATT and CDR2 is SNEGSKA (reference sequence). Trimming cost V 0 bases and J 1 base, with 25 bases left between them. CDR3 region: CSARDWRRVGGYLSYEQYF. The DNA of the CDR3 is TGCAGTGCTAGAGATTGGAGACGAGTCGGGGGTTACCTATCCTACGAGCAGTACTTC.

The CDR3 reads CAISEQGGNSNQPQQYF. The CDR3 DNA reads as TGTGCCATCAGCGAACAGGGGGGGAATAGCAATCAGCCCCAGCAGTACTTC. The chain employs TRBV10-3 and TRBJ2-7; a possible D gene is TRBD1 (8 bases). Trimming stripped 6 bases from V and 8 bases from J, with 29 bases between. Germline loops: CDR1 ENHRY, CDR2 SYGVKD. The CDR3 is 17 residues long.

The chain links TRBV9 to TRBJ2-7; 7 nucleotides agree with TRBD1. V was clipped by 0 bases and J by 1 base; unmatched bases: 1. Germline V gene data show CDR1 as SGDLS and CDR2 as YYNGEE. CDR3 length equals 14 residues. The DNA of the CDR3 is TGTGCCAGCAGCGTAGGGGGACAGTCCTACGAGCAGTACTTC. This gives the protein CASSVGGQSYEQYF.

This rearrangement joins TRBV7-9 to TRBJ2-2; D may be TRBD1 or TRBD2 (6 bases each). Looked up from germline, CDR1 is SEHNR and CDR2 is FQNEAQ (reference sequence). Trimming removed 10 bases from V and 4 bases from J, with 22 bases in between. CDR3 size: 16 residues. The CDR3 DNA sequence: TGTGCCATCCCGGTGGGGGCGGGGCCGAGCACCGGGGAGCTGTTTTTT. It codes for CAIPVGAGPSTGELFF.

In this sample, this clonotype turned up a few times. This chain uses TRBV5-1 with TRBJ2-3; 10 bases line up with TRBD1. The trim removed 4 bases at V and 5 bases at J, leaving 7 bases unmatched. The CDR3 loop spans 15 amino acids. Germline assignment: CDR1 SGHRS and CDR2 YFSETQ. The CDR3 loop reads CASSPPGTGEDTQYF. CDR3 nucleotide sequence: TGCGCCAGCAGCCCCCCGGGGACAGGGGAAGATACGCAGTATTTT.